What follows describes a single T cell receptor (beta chain). Its antigen is undetermined. The data belong to a study of T cell responses to AZD1222 COVID-19 vaccine. Broader study findings: Clonal diversity was possibly underestimated, and white British individuals and females predominated among donors.

Data came from immunoSEQ multiplex PCR; TCRdb stores just in-frame clones and leaves some out. The table shows around 100,000 clones, with about 85% occurring only once. Looked up from germline, CDR1 is MNHEY and CDR2 is SMNVEV (reference sequence). The CDR3 has 13 residues. Unmatched junction bases numbered 6, after V lost 6 bases and J lost 6 bases. Sequences were derived from peripheral blood, sampled on day 0 of AZD1222 vaccination. The chain couples TRBV27 to TRBJ2-7, with 9 bases aligning to TRBD1. The TCR sequence derives from an adult in good health. As DNA, the CDR3 is TGTGCCAGCAGCCTACAGGGGGCGCCCGAGCAGTACTTC. Encoded protein: CASSLQGAPEQYF.